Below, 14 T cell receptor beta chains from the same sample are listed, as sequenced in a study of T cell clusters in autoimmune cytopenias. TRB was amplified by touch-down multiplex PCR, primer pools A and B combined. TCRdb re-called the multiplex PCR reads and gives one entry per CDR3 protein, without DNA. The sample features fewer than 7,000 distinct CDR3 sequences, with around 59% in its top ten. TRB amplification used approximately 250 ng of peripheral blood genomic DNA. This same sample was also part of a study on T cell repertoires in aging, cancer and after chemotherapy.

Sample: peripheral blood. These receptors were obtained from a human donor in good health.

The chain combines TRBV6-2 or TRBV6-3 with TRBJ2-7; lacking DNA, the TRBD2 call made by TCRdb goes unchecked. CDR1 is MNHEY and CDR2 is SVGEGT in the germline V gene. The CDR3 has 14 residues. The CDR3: CASRPRASSYEQYF.

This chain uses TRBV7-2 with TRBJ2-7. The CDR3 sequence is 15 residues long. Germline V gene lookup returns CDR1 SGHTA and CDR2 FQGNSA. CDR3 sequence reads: CASSSGLLKSYEQYF.

CDR3 amino acids: CAWNPTSTGELFF. The genes are TRBV30 and TRBJ2-2. Germline V gene lookup returns CDR1 GTSNPN and CDR2 SVGIG (reference sequence). This CDR3 comprises 13 residues.

Here the CDR3 reads CASSLMSGSGELFF. The rearrangement links TRBV11-1 to TRBJ2-2; the TRBD1 assignment by TCRdb is unverifiable without DNA. CDR3 length: 14 amino acids. Germline V gene lookup returns CDR1 SGHAT and CDR2 FQDESV (reference sequence).

The CDR3 protein is CASSPVGSPETQYF. This sequence joins TRBV5-1 and TRBJ2-5. CDR1 and CDR2 (germline): SGHRS, YFSETQ. The CDR3 runs to 14 residues.

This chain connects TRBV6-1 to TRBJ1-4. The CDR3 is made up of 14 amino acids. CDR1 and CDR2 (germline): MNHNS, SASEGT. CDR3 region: CASATGTSFEKLFF.

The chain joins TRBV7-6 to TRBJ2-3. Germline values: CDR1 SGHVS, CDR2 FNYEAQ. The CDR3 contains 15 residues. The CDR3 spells CASSSPAGLSDTQYF. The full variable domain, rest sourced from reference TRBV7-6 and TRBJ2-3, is GAGVSQSPRYKVTKRGQDVALRCDPISGHVSLYWYRQALGQGPEFLTYFNYEAQQDKSGLPNDRFSAERPEGSISTLTIQRTEQRDSAMYRCASSSPAGLSDTQYFGPGTRLTVL.

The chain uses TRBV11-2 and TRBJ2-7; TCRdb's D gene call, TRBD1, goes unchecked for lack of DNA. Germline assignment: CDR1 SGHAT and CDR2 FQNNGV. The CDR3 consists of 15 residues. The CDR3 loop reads CASSLVGGNSYEQYF.

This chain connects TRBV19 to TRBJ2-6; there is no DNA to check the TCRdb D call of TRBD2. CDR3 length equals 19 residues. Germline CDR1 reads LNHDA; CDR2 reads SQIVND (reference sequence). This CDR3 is CASSINSAGISSGANVLTF.

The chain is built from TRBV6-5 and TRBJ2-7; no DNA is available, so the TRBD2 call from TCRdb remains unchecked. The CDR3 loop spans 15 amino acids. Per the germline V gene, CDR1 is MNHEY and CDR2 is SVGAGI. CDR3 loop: CASSRLAGGPHEQYF.

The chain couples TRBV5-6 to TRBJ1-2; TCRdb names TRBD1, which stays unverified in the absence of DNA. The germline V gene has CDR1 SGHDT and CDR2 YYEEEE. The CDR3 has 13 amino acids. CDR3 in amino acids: CASSRDRGYGYTF.

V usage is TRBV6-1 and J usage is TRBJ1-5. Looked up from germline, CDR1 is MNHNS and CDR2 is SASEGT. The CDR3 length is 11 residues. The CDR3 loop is CASSSNQPQHF.

CDR3 protein: CSAADRVGNTEAFF. This chain uses TRBV29-1 with TRBJ1-1; TCRdb's D call, TRBD1, is unchecked because there is no DNA. Germline V CDR1 and CDR2: SQVTM, ANQGSEA. The CDR3 is 14 amino acids. Filled out from reference TRBV29-1 and TRBJ1-1, the complete variable domain reads SAVISQKPSRDICQRGTSLTIQCQVDSQVTMMFWYRQQPGQSLTLIATANQGSEATYESGFVIDKFPISRPNLTFSTLTVSNMSPEDSSIYLCSAADRVGNTEAFFGQGTRLTVV.

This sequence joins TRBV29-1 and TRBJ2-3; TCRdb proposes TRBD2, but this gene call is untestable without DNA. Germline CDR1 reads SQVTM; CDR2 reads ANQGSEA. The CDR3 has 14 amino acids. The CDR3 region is CSVKSGGVTDTQYF.